This record concerns one TCR beta chain sequence. Its target is unknown. Germline assignment: CDR1 DFQATT and CDR2 SNEGSKA (reference sequence). Trimming pared 4 bases from V and 3 bases from J, leaving 13 bases between. The length of the CDR3 is 13 residues. TCR beta VDJ and CDR3 profiling used genomic DNA as template. TCRdb re-called the reads with MiXCR, one entry per CDR3 protein. In the table there are approximately 300,000 distinct CDR3 sequences, roughly 53% of which are singletons. Sequenced patients had shown CD8+CD57+ cell expansion by flow cytometry. Patients had not yet gotten any therapy when their blood was taken for sampling. This entry is derived from a study of CD8+CD57+ T cells in acquired aplastic anemia. Study-wide results and caveats: Patients and controls shared about 30 CD8+ CDR3 sequences.

The sample comprised sorted CD4+, CD8+, or CD8+CD57+ T cells (not recorded which) from PBMCs. The chain is built from TRBV20-1 and TRBJ2-7; TRBD1 is a possible D gene (5 bases). The receptor was isolated from a human donor with aplastic anemia. The CDR3 here is CSATHWTSYEQYF. The CDR3 DNA reads as TGCAGTGCTACTCATTGGACAAGCTACGAGCAGTACTTC.